These 26 T cell receptor beta chains originate from one sample sequenced in a study of low-dose radiotherapy and immunotherapy resistance in tumors. cDNA synthesis used a TRAV/TRBV-specific primer set for both chains. TCR amplification used 20 PCR cycles, a constant-region primer and a V-primer adapter. TCRdb re-called the reads through MiXCR, storing one row per CDR3 protein. The sample consists of under 95,000 distinct CDR3 sequences, around a sixth of them appearing once. Time point noted: after trial treatment. Treatment in this sample: LDRT plus nivolumab, ipilimumab, low-dose cyclophosphamide and aspirin (RACIN trial). This specimen consisted of PBMCs, obtained after low-dose radiotherapy plus immunotherapy. These receptors were collected from a male donor with prostate cancer.

Comment on this clonotype: This sequence is one base from a far larger clone and is likely a read error. The genes are TRBV9 and TRBJ2-1; TRBD1 matches 9 bases. V lost 2 bases and J lost 10; bases outside the gene matches: 10. CDR3 length equals 15 residues. Germline CDR1 SGDLS, CDR2 YYNGEE. CDR3 DNA: TGTGCCAGCAGCGTCCGGGACAGGGACAGGTACGAGCAGTTCTTC. Amino acids: CASSVRDRDRYEQFF.

This clonotype was picked up many times. The chain joins TRBV28 to TRBJ1-2; D is unclear. The V and J ends lost 7 bases and 8 bases respectively, with 14 bases between them. Germline CDR1 reads MDHEN; CDR2 reads SYDVKM. The length of the CDR3 is 12 residues. The CDR3 here is CASKGSVVGYTF. The CDR3 DNA reads TGTGCCAGCAAGGGCAGCGTTGTAGGCTACACCTTC.

The chain recombines TRBV24-1 with TRBJ2-1; 7 positions agree with TRBD1. The CDR3 loop spans 12 amino acids. Unmatched junction bases numbered 3, after V lost 6 bases and J lost 8 bases. Germline V gene data show CDR1 as KGHDR and CDR2 as SFDVKD. The CDR3 protein is CATSYRGHEQFF. CDR3 DNA: TGTGCCACCAGTTACAGGGGTCATGAGCAGTTCTTC.

This clonotype occurred many times. V gene TRBV19 combines with J gene TRBJ1-5, with 7 bases matching TRBD1. Germline CDR1 reads LNHDA; CDR2 reads SQIVND (reference sequence). Germline trimming cut 5 bases from V and 4 bases from J; bases unmatched to any gene: 5. CDR3 length: 14 residues. CDR3 nucleotide sequence: TGTGCCAGTAGTGGTCAGGGGGTGAATCAGCCCCAGCATTTT. Amino acid sequence: CASSGQGVNQPQHF.

J is TRBJ2-5 and V is TRBV20-1; 10 nucleotides line up with TRBD2. Germline-derived CDR1 and CDR2 are DFQATT and SNEGSKA (reference sequence). This CDR3 is 16 amino acids long. V gave up 5 bases and J gave up 4 bases; unmatched junction bases: 13. CDR3 protein: CSAGLQAGGPRETQYF. In DNA form, the CDR3 reads TGCAGTGCTGGGCTTCAAGCGGGAGGGCCGCGAGAGACCCAGTACTTC.

Points on this clonotype: A far more abundant clone sits one base away, making this likely a read error. The chain uses TRBV6-1 and TRBJ1-1; weak D call: TRBD1 (6 bases). CDR3 length equals 13 residues. Per germline, CDR1 MNHNS and CDR2 SASEGT. CDR3 residues: CPSSSQGTTEAFF. CDR3 bases: TGTCCCAGCAGTAGTCAGGGGACCACTGAAGCTTTCTTT.

This clonotype was counted ten times or more. V is TRBV6-6 and J is TRBJ1-5; D not certain. Germline CDR1 and CDR2: MNHNY and SVGAGI (reference sequence). V was shortened by 6 bases and J by 7 bases, with 13 bases between the two germline ends. This CDR3 has 13 amino acids. The CDR3 loop reads CASSPPAGQPQHF. The CDR3 DNA sequence: TGTGCCAGCAGCCCACCGGCGGGGCAGCCCCAGCATTTT.

Ten or more counts support this clonotype. This chain uses TRBV30 with TRBJ2-7; 10 nucleotides match TRBD2. Germline CDR1 GTSNPN, CDR2 SVGIG (reference sequence). With 2 bases clipped from V and 4 bases from J, the junction kept 5 bases outside the gene matches. CDR3 length equals 14 residues. CDR3 DNA sequence: TGTGCCTGGAGTATCGCACTAGCGGGATACGAGCAGTACTTC. Protein sequence: CAWSIALAGYEQYF.

This clonotype was seen just once. The rearrangement links TRBV7-6 to TRBJ2-5, with D tentatively TRBD1 or TRBD2 (5 bases each). Germline values: CDR1 SGHVS, CDR2 FNYEAQ. The ends were cut back, 7 bases at V and 5 bases at J, with 29 bases in the middle. The CDR3 is made up of 18 amino acids. CDR3 coding DNA: TGTGCCAGCACCCTCACCTCCGCCCCGGGGCGCCCCTGGGAGACCCAGTACTTC. It yields the protein CASTLTSAPGRPWETQYF.

There are many counts of this clonotype. The V call is TRBV28, the J call TRBJ2-7; D remains unclear. The CDR3 has 13 amino acids. V lost 8 bases and J lost 0, with 11 bases in between. CDR1 and CDR2 (germline): MDHEN, SYDVKM. The DNA for the CDR3 is TGTGCCAGCTATTCCCAGGCCTCCTACGAGCAGTACTTC. This translates into CASYSQASYEQYF.

At least ten counts were recorded for this clonotype. The CDR3 DNA follows: TGTGCCAGCAGCAAAGACCCCCGACGGCCCACAGATACGCAGTATTTT. Residues: CASSKDPRRPTDTQYF. The chain has TRBV21-1 and TRBJ2-3; the DNA was not used to check the table's D call, TRBD1. TRBV21-1 is a pseudogene segment. This CDR3 has 16 residues.

This clonotype was detected many times. The V call is TRBV20-1, the J call TRBJ2-7, with 14 bases that match TRBD2. Germline-derived CDR1 and CDR2 are DFQATT and SNEGSKA (reference sequence). The length of the CDR3 is 16 residues. Trimming cost V 6 bases and J 5 bases; bases outside gene matches: 12. The CDR3 DNA sequence: TGCAGTGCCCAAAGCCGACTAGCGGGAGGGGACGACGAGCAGTACTTC. Its protein product is CSAQSRLAGGDDEQYF.

Concerning this clonotype: At one end, the junction sequence differs from germline, possibly due to a read error. The genes are TRBV7-2 and TRBJ2-3; D not certain. Per the germline V gene, CDR1 is SGHTA and CDR2 is FQGNSA. This CDR3 spans 14 amino acids. The CDR3 nucleotides are TGTGTCAGCAGCTTAGCCCTAGTCACAGATACGCAGTATTTT. This encodes CVSSLALVTDTQYF.

This clonotype was observed many times. The chain recombines TRBV4-3 with TRBJ2-7; D is unresolved. Trimming removed 1 base from V and 11 bases from J, with 15 bases in between. This CDR3 is 13 amino acids long. Germline CDR1 LGHNA, CDR2 YSLEER. The CDR3 region is CASSQVPRASKYF. For the CDR3, the DNA is TGCGCCAGCAGCCAAGTACCCCGGGCCAGCAAGTACTTC.

This clonotype was detected many times. One end of the junction fails to match germline, which may point to a read error. The rearrangement uses TRBV5-1 and TRBJ2-7, with D perhaps matching TRBD2 (5 bases). The CDR3 is 11 amino acids. Germline assignment: CDR1 SGHRS and CDR2 YFSETQ. The CDR3 is CASSLPGEQYF. As DNA, the CDR3 is TGTGCCAGCAGCTTACCGGGGGAGCAGTACTTC.

This clonotype was detected ten times or more. The rearrangement uses TRBV20-1 and TRBJ2-7; 7 bases match TRBD2. V was pared by 4 bases and J by 5 bases, with 11 bases of the junction left unmatched. The CDR3 has 14 residues. Germline loops: CDR1 DFQATT, CDR2 SNEGSKA (reference sequence). The DNA of the CDR3 is TGCAGTGCTAAGTGGGAGGGCCGGTTGGACGAGCAGTACTTC. This sequence encodes CSAKWEGRLDEQYF.

Many counts were recorded for this clonotype. V is TRBV4-1 and J is TRBJ2-6; D gene ambiguous. This CDR3 has 15 residues. The germline V and J ends were trimmed by 1 base and 0 bases, with 4 bases remaining between them. Germline-derived CDR1 and CDR2 are MGHRA and YSYEKL. The CDR3 sequence is CASSQGPSGANVLTF. Here the CDR3 DNA reads TGCGCCAGCAGCCAAGGCCCCTCTGGGGCCAACGTCCTGACTTTC.

For this clonotype: A read error is the likely source, as a far larger clone sits one nucleotide away. The chain is built from TRBV29-1 and TRBJ2-7; perhaps D is TRBD1 or TRBD2 (7 bases each). V was clipped by 3 bases and J by 7 bases, with 19 bases between them. There are 14 residues in the CDR3. CDR1 and CDR2 from the germline V gene are SQVTM and ANQGSEA. The CDR3 DNA reads TGCAGCGTTGATGTCCAGGGGGGGGGAAATGAGCAGTACTTC. This sequence encodes CSVDVQGGGNEQYF.

Worth noting for this clonotype: A far larger clone is only one base removed, so a read error is likely. Here the CDR3 DNA reads TGTGCCAGCAGTTACCGACAGGGTCGGGAAGAGACCCAGTTCTTC. Amino acid sequence: CASSYRQGREETQFF. The chain uses TRBV28 and TRBJ2-1; the match to TRBD1 covers 7 bases. The CDR3 runs to 15 residues. V lost 4 bases to trimming and J lost 13 bases; unmatched junction nucleotides: 16. Germline V lookup: CDR1 MDHEN, CDR2 SYDVKM.

This clonotype was picked up many times. This chain uses TRBV11-2 with TRBJ2-1; perhaps TRBD1 as D (6 bases). Germline CDR1 and CDR2: SGHAT and FQNNGV. The CDR3 is made up of 16 amino acids. V shed 5 bases and J shed 4 bases, with 18 bases lying between them. CDR3 coding DNA: TGTGCCAGCAGCGCCCTGGGACACTTAGATTACAATGAGCAGTTCTTC. Translating it yields CASSALGHLDYNEQFF.

This rearrangement joins TRBV14 to TRBJ2-5; D remains ambiguous. Trimming removed 5 bases at V and 0 bases at J, with 1 base between. This CDR3 contains 11 residues. Per germline, CDR1 SGHDN and CDR2 FVKESK. The CDR3 loop is CASSNQETQYF. In DNA, the CDR3 is TGTGCCAGCAGCAACCAAGAGACCCAGTACTTC.

This clonotype came up many times. The chain uses TRBV27 and TRBJ2-1; D unclear. V was shortened by 2 bases and J by 1 base, with 9 bases between the two germline ends. Germline lookup yields CDR1 MNHEY and CDR2 SMNVEV (reference sequence). This CDR3 is built from 15 residues. The CDR3 coding sequence is TGTGCCAGCAGTTTAATATGGGGTTCCTACAATGAGCAGTTCTTC. It is translated as CASSLIWGSYNEQFF.

This clonotype was observed at least ten times. The chain links TRBV28 to TRBJ1-5; D unclear. The V gene lost 4 bases and the J gene lost 4 bases, with 8 bases spanning the gap. This CDR3 has 13 residues. Germline lookup yields CDR1 MDHEN and CDR2 SYDVKM. The CDR3 is CASSSSRNQPQHF. The CDR3 DNA reads TGTGCCAGCAGTTCTTCTCGAAATCAGCCCCAGCATTTT.

This clonotype has ten or more counts. V is TRBV7-9 and J is TRBJ2-5; 9 bases fit TRBD2. The V gene end was trimmed by 2 bases and the J gene end by 5 bases; junction bases not matched to a gene: 12. The CDR3 spans 17 residues. Per the germline V gene, CDR1 is SEHNR and CDR2 is FQNEAQ (reference sequence). CDR3 in amino acids: CASSLSLAGGLRETQYF. CDR3 coding DNA: TGTGCCAGCAGCTTAAGTTTGGCGGGAGGGCTACGGGAGACCCAGTACTTC.

This clonotype appeared many times. The chain recombines TRBV5-1 with TRBJ2-7; 9 bases are shared with TRBD2. Germline CDR1 and CDR2: SGHRS and YFSETQ. V lost 4 bases, J lost 8 bases, and 16 bases stayed unmatched. This CDR3 region has 16 residues. The CDR3 region is CASSPPGISGRFKQYF. CDR3 in DNA: TGCGCCAGCAGCCCACCAGGGATTAGCGGGAGATTTAAGCAGTACTTC.

Many counts were recorded for this clonotype. The J gene is TRBJ1-1, the V gene TRBV21-1; the table assigns TRBD1, which was not confirmed against the DNA. TRBV21-1 is described as a pseudogene. CDR3 length: 17 residues. CDR3 nucleotide sequence: TGTGCCAGCAGCAAAGGTCCCCAGGGTGCCCGGAACACTGAAGCTTTCTTT. Protein: CASSKGPQGARNTEAFF.